This paragraph reports one T cell receptor beta chain. Germline CDR1 reads MNHEY; CDR2 reads SMNVEV (reference sequence). V was trimmed by 2 bases and J by 7 bases, leaving 9 bases between them. CDR3 length: 13 residues. These data are taken from a study of control samples from healthy donors and cancer patients. The repertoire was sequenced with immunoSEQ multiplex PCR; TCRdb's copy has only in-frame clones and lacks some. The data contain roughly 88,000 clones, just under 85% of them singletons. The chain recombines TRBV27 with TRBJ1-5; possibly TRBD1 for D (5 bases). Input material: blood. The clonotype was recovered from a man younger than 40 in good health. As DNA, the CDR3 is TGTGCCAGCAGTTTAAACAGGCGACAGCCCCAGCATTTT. Translating it yields CASSLNRRQPQHF.